This TCR beta chain comes out of a study of T cell repertoires in aging, cancer and after chemotherapy (dated by TCRdb to between 2018 and 2021). Turning to the overall study: The donors fell into six age groups ranging from 30 or younger to 70 or older, and each group had at least three individuals. In the hematological group, the paired samples taken before and after chemotherapy came from chronic lymphocytic leukemia patients given fludarabine- or bendamustine-based regimens. In total, the full dataset held about 8.8 million TCR reads. To look at immunoaging and at how T cells reconstitute after chemotherapy, the study profiled TCR beta repertoires in peripheral blood from both healthy donors and cancer patients. Alongside some 96 healthy donors serving as a reference group, the cohort included roughly 220 cancer patients, of whom approximately 94 had hematological cancers and 120 to 130 had solid cancers. Study-level results and caveats: In both cancer cohorts, median generation probability rose over the chemotherapy interval, which suggests that the repertoire was reconstituted through rebound thymic output. In healthy donors, the drop in TCR diversity with age came mainly from a loss of richness, whereas in cancer patients a loss of evenness also played a part. Hematological cancer patients had infiltration of lymphoid organs, and this infiltration may itself impair thymic emigration or peripheral T cell expansion. Compared with age-matched healthy donors, untreated patients with either hematological or solid cancers had significantly lower TCR diversity in the blood along with higher clonality. According to the authors, the repertoire data do not allow conclusions to be drawn about immunological memory after chemotherapy.

Multiplex touch-down PCR with a mixed TRB-A/B primer pool was used to amplify rearranged TRB sequences covering the V, D and J segments. Illumina adapters and sample indices were attached to the amplicons through two consecutive PCR reactions run with Phusion HS II polymerase. Amplicons were gel-purified using the NucleoSpin Gel and PCR Clean-up kit and were subsequently checked with Qubit and an Agilent 2100 Bioanalyzer. Sequencing of libraries was carried out on an Illumina MiSeq in 600-cycle, single-indexed, paired-end runs. The authors' pipeline ran thus. MiXCR versions 2.12 and 3.0.5 were used to process the TRB sequences. Each unique CDR3 nucleotide sequence counted as one clone, and only productive sequences with at least two reads were retained. Shannon diversity, evenness, clonality (one minus evenness), and alpha-parameterized diversity profiles from alpha 0 to 5 were included as repertoire metrics. Generation probabilities of clones in paired pre- and post-chemotherapy samples were computed with the IGoR algorithm. The public reads were quality trimmed at Q25 with fastp and then assembled into clones with MiXCR by TCRdb, keeping productive beta chains. For every CDR3 protein sequence, its rows merge into one entry that carries the most common genes and DNA. In this record, the V and J calls reflect TCRdb's handling and not the investigators' own analysis. This sample comprises over a thousand distinct CDR3 sequences, about 60% of them detected only once. The top ten constitute 82% of the sample.

The sample holds a few counts of this clonotype. Its binding antigen is unknown. No much larger clonotype is one base removed from it; base qualities were not supplied. Trimmed from V: 5 bases; trimmed from J: 6 bases; junction bases lacking a gene match: 7. CDR1 and CDR2 were assigned from the germline V gene (reference sequence) as MNHEY and SMNVEV. Measured from the cysteine to the phenylalanine, the CDR3 is 13 residues long. This entry keeps only the CDR3 DNA: 39 bases, framed from base 1. TCR beta rearrangements were amplified from genomic DNA isolated from peripheral blood, not from sorted cells or RNA.

Material for sequencing was blood. The chain employs TRBV27 and TRBJ2-7; 7 bases in between match TRBD1. This sequence was found in a human donor with a blood cancer. The nucleotide sequence reads as follows: TGTGCCAGCAGTCCGAAGACAGGGAGCGAGCAGTACTTC. Translation gives CASSPKTGSEQYF.